This record covers a single TCR beta chain. This clone was recorded only once. The clone's antigen remains unknown. No much larger clone is present one base from it, and per-base qualities are unavailable. Whole blood was collected in K2EDTA tubes by collaborating institutions according to the institutions' own protocols. For TCRbeta analysis, collaborators shipped samples in one of three forms: frozen whole blood, isolated PBMCs, or DNA extracted from either of those sample types. These data belong to a study of blood T cell repertoires in COVID-19 (dated by TCRdb to about 2020). The study in broad terms: Collaborator samples came from the United States, Italy and Spain and covered acute and convalescent phases of COVID-19. The sample metadata nearly always contained a de-identified subject ID, COVID-19 status, age in years and sex. The samples were drawn from the first 160 participants of the ongoing ImmuneRACE study and from some 1,300 subjects provided by 6 global collaborators. A freely available public database, intended as a resource for researchers studying the immune response to SARS-CoV-2, is where the repertoires were released. Where HLA class I and class II types were available, the types were taken from metadata supplied by the sample provider, not from assay-based typing. Subjects who had been exposed to COVID-19, were actively infected with it, or had recovered from it provided the deeply sampled blood TCRbeta repertoires that made up the dataset. The prospective study material was composed of cDNA or gDNA derived from T cells, B-cell-depleted T cells, or PBMCs.

TCRbeta CDR3 regions were amplified from genomic DNA by means of the immunoSEQ Assay, a bias-controlled multiplex PCR. Per the source publication's procedure: Nucleated cell counts per sample were estimated from amplification of reference gene primers within the assay. Sequence reads were collapsed and filtered to measure the absolute abundance of every unique TCRbeta CDR3 rearrangement. Productive Simpson clonality was computed per sample as the square root of Simpson's diversity index over productive rearrangements. What TCRdb holds here is the immuneACCESS table cut down to in-frame rearrangements. Part of the clones is not present; checked against another copy, under half of the missing clones reflect an unresolved V gene, and the others are unexplained. V and J calls and clone size are copied from that table; D and trimming were computed from the DNA. Counted in this sample were roughly 350,000 clones; approximately 87% of them appeared once. In total, the top ten clones hold roughly 4% of the sample.

Summary of the overall study and its limitations: How much clinical and demographic metadata was included differed by source and by participant, and the metadata was provided uncurated.

The germline V gene yields MGHDK for CDR1 and SYGVNS for CDR2. The germline ends are 17 bases apart after V is trimmed by 1 base and J by 6 bases. The CDR3 goes from the cysteine to the phenylalanine over 16 residues. Just the 48-base CDR3 DNA is kept, in frame starting at base 1. Source material: peripheral blood. Here the chain combines TRBV25-1 and TRBJ2-3; the D gene is perhaps TRBD2, on 6 matching bases. The TCR originated in a woman aged 50 to 65 with active or convalescent COVID-19. The DNA sequence reads TGTGCCAGCAGTGAATCGGGAGCCAACCCCCCTGATACGCAGTATTTT. Translated, it gives CASSESGANPPDTQYF.